These 20 T cell receptor beta chains share one sample of origin, sequenced in a study of beta chain features in type 1 diabetes. The whole isolated RNA underwent reverse transcription, so sequencing captured expressed TCRB transcripts. Sequencing was performed with immunoSEQ multiplex PCR; in TCRdb, only in-frame clones are kept and a portion is missing. The sample shows just over 450,000 clones, over 25% of them seen only once. The sequencing sample was made of naive CD4+ T cells from blood. These receptors were taken from a man aged 18 to 35 in good health.

This clone was counted a single time. The chain combines TRBV19 with TRBJ2-7; possibly TRBD1 for D (6 bases). The CDR3 has 12 amino acids. The V gene's germline CDR1 is LNHDA and CDR2 SQIVND (reference sequence). Trimming shortened V by 4 bases and J by 7 bases, and 11 bases separated the two germline ends. The CDR3 here is CASSKTGQEQYF. In nucleotides, the CDR3 is TGTGCCAGTAGTAAAACAGGGCAAGAGCAGTACTTC.

As DNA, the CDR3 is TGTGCCAGCAGCCAACCCGGGGCAGCTCCTTTCCAAGAGACCCAGTACTTC. Translating it yields CASSQPGAAPFQETQYF. J is TRBJ2-5 and V is TRBV14; perhaps D is TRBD1 or TRBD2 (5 bases each). V dropped 2 bases and J dropped 1 base, with 17 bases sitting between them. This CDR3 contains 17 residues. Per the germline V gene, CDR1 is SGHDN and CDR2 is FVKESK.

The chain combines TRBV25-1 with TRBJ2-1; D remains unclear. This CDR3 is built from 13 residues. From germline, CDR1 is MGHDK and CDR2 SYGVNS. V gave up 5 bases and J gave up 3 bases, with 8 bases separating them. The CDR3 nucleotides are TGTGCCAGCAGTTCCGACCTCTACAATGAGCAGTTCTTC. Protein sequence: CASSSDLYNEQFF.

This clone was picked up a small number of times. The CDR3 nucleotides read TGCGCCCACAGGGGAACAGGGCTGGGATACAATGAGCAGTTCTTC. This gives the protein CAHRGTGLGYNEQFF. This chain connects TRBV23-1 to TRBJ2-1; 7 nucleotides line up with TRBD1. TRBV23-1 is placed among ORFs of uncertain function. V was clipped by 11 bases and J by 4 bases; unmatched bases: 14. CDR3 length: 15 residues.

This clone was detected only a few times. The CDR3 reads CAWSRMDRVPGNTIYF. The CDR3 DNA reads as TGTGCCTGGAGCCGAATGGACAGGGTTCCTGGAAACACCATATATTTT. The J gene is TRBJ1-3, the V gene TRBV30; 8 positions agree with TRBD1. The CDR3 extends over 16 amino acids. Germline V gene data show CDR1 as GTSNPN and CDR2 as SVGIG (reference sequence). V gave up 3 bases and J gave up 2 bases; unmatched junction bases: 9.

Worth noting for this clone: Other nucleotide sequences in the sample specify the same CDR3. In DNA, the CDR3 is TGTGCCAGCAGCCTCACAGGGAGCAATCAGCCCCAGCATTTT. Protein: CASSLTGSNQPQHF. The J gene is TRBJ1-5, the V gene TRBV5-4; perhaps TRBD1 as D (6 bases). CDR3 length equals 14 residues. From germline, CDR1 is SGHNT and CDR2 YYREEE (reference sequence). V lost 4 bases and J lost 1, with 9 bases in between.

With regard to this clone: Other DNA sequences from this sample encode an identical CDR3 as well. The genes are TRBV30 and TRBJ1-5, with a weak D call TRBD1 (5 bases). The CDR3 contains 14 residues. The germline V and J ends were trimmed by 0 bases and 4 bases, with 10 bases remaining between them. From germline, CDR1 is GTSNPN and CDR2 SVGIG (reference sequence). CDR3 DNA: TGTGCCTGGAGTGTACGCTCAGGGAATCAGCCCCAGCATTTT. Its translation: CAWSVRSGNQPQHF. Combining the CDR3 with reference TRBV30 and TRBJ1-5 gives the whole variable domain SQTIHQWPATLVQPVGSPLSLECTVEGTSNPNLYWYRQAAGRGLQLLFYSVGIGQISSEVPQNLSASRPQDRQFILSSKKLLLSDSGFYLCAWSVRSGNQPQHFGDGTRLSIL.

This clone was seen only a few times. CDR3 DNA sequence: TGCGCCAGCAGCCCTACGACAAGCACAGATACGCAGTATTTT. It specifies CASSPTTSTDTQYF. V usage is TRBV4-3 and J usage is TRBJ2-3; no definite D call. Germline values: CDR1 LGHNA, CDR2 YSLEER. CDR3 length equals 14 residues. Trimming removed 4 bases at V and 0 bases at J, with 8 bases between.

This clone was counted between two and nine times. V is TRBV23-1 and J is TRBJ2-5, with D perhaps TRBD1 (6 bases). TRBV23-1 falls under the ORF class, with uncertain function. Trimming removed 2 bases at V and 3 bases at J, with 13 bases between. The CDR3 has 15 amino acids. The chain's CDR3 is CASSQKRTEKETQYF. The CDR3 DNA follows: TGCGCCAGCAGTCAAAAAAGGACAGAGAAAGAGACCCAGTACTTC.

The V and J genes are TRBV30 and TRBJ2-5; 8 positions match TRBD2. The germline gives CDR1 GTSNPN, CDR2 SVGIG (reference sequence). V shed 7 bases, J shed 6 bases, and the junction held 16 bases outside the gene matches. CDR3 length equals 15 residues. In DNA, the CDR3 is TGTGCCTTGGCCACCACTAGCGGACCGGGGAAGACCCAGTACTTC. Its translation: CALATTSGPGKTQYF.

The chain uses TRBV30 and TRBJ1-5, with D unclear. The germline CDR1 and CDR2 sequences are GTSNPN and SVGIG (reference sequence). The CDR3 runs 12 residues. V was cut by 4 bases and J by 7 bases, with 11 bases left in between. The CDR3 sequence is CAWNRGEQPQHF. DNA for the CDR3: TGTGCCTGGAATCGGGGAGAGCAGCCCCAGCATTTT.

The chain has TRBV30 and TRBJ2-1; the match to TRBD2 covers 13 bases. The germline V gene encodes CDR1 GTSNPN and CDR2 SVGIG (reference sequence). V lost 1 base to trimming and J lost 6 bases; unmatched junction nucleotides: 3. This CDR3 is built from 15 residues. CDR3 bases: TGTGCCTGGAGTGCAGGACTAGCGGGAGTCAATGAGCAGTTCTTC. Protein: CAWSAGLAGVNEQFF.

As for this clone: The same CDR3 can be traced to other DNA sequences in this sample. This sequence joins TRBV6-5 and TRBJ2-5; TRBD1 agrees at 9 bases. Germline V gene lookup returns CDR1 MNHEY and CDR2 SVGAGI. The CDR3 totals 14 residues. V was clipped by 0 bases and J by 4 bases; unmatched bases: 0. The CDR3 DNA reads as TGTGCCAGCAGTTACTCGGACAGGGGAGAGACCCAGTACTTC. Translation: CASSYSDRGETQYF.

Here the CDR3 DNA reads TGTGCCAGCTCACCACTTATTGACCGGCCCTACGAGCAGTACTTC. Amino acids: CASSPLIDRPYEQYF. The chain is built from TRBV18 and TRBJ2-7; no definite D call. CDR1 is KGHSH, CDR2 LQKENI, per germline. V was clipped by 1 base and J by 2 bases, with 12 bases between them. The length of the CDR3 is 15 residues.

This clone was detected only a few times. The genes are TRBV19 and TRBJ2-3; TRBD1 is a possible D gene (6 bases). CDR1 is LNHDA and CDR2 is SQIVND in the germline V gene (reference sequence). CDR3 length: 13 residues. V gave up 4 bases and J gave up 4 bases, with 9 bases separating them. CDR3 in amino acids: CASSTDRSDTQYF. The CDR3 DNA is TGTGCCAGTAGTACCGACAGGTCAGATACGCAGTATTTT.

This clone was observed a few times. CDR3 sequence: CASSLAGGTEQYF. CDR3 sequence (DNA): TGTGCCAGCAGCCTAGCGGGGGGGACCGAGCAGTACTTC. This chain connects TRBV14 to TRBJ2-7; 11 nucleotides line up with TRBD2. Trimming at V came to 4 bases and at J to 6 bases, leaving 2 bases not matched to a gene. The CDR3 is made up of 13 amino acids. Germline V gene sequence: CDR1 SGHDN, CDR2 FVKESK.

In nucleotides, the CDR3 is TGCAGCGTTGGACCGAGACAGGGGTTCTACGAGCAGTACTTC. This sequence encodes CSVGPRQGFYEQYF. The chain links TRBV29-1 to TRBJ2-7, with 8 bases lining up with TRBD1. Germline V gene sequence: CDR1 SQVTM, CDR2 ANQGSEA. V shed 4 bases and J 3 bases; nucleotides not matched to a gene: 8. There are 14 residues in the CDR3.

CDR3 in DNA: TGCGCCAGCAGCGCAGGGACAGGCGGGTCTGGGGCCAACGTCCTGACTTTC. Translation gives CASSAGTGGSGANVLTF. The chain recombines TRBV5-1 with TRBJ2-6; the match to TRBD1 covers 8 bases. The CDR3 runs 17 residues. Trimming at V came to 4 bases and at J to 1 base, leaving 7 bases not matched to a gene. Germline CDR1 SGHRS, CDR2 YFSETQ.

This rearrangement joins TRBV30 to TRBJ2-7, with a weak D call TRBD2 (5 bases). Germline V gene data show CDR1 as GTSNPN and CDR2 as SVGIG (reference sequence). This CDR3 comprises 11 residues. The CDR3 sequence: CASGFFYEQYF. CDR3 coding DNA: TGTGCGTCGGGGTTCTTCTACGAGCAGTACTTC.

Only a few counts were recorded for this clone. The V and J genes are TRBV2 and TRBJ2-7, with D unclear. With 5 bases removed from V and 6 bases from J, the gap between germline ends came to 8 bases. CDR1 is SNHLY, CDR2 FYNNEI, per germline. The CDR3 is 11 amino acids. The CDR3 bases are TGTGCCAGCAGTTCGGGCGGCGAGCAGTACTTC. This gives the protein CASSSGGEQYF.